This T cell receptor beta chain came from a study of T cell changes during pregnancy in multiple sclerosis. The CDR3 is 11 amino acids. Germline V lookup: CDR1 SGDLS, CDR2 YYNGEE. The V end lost 4 bases, the J end lost 9 bases, and 8 bases lay between the germline ends. Produced via immunoSEQ multiplex PCR; TCRdb's table is partial and in-frame only. The data show more than 55,000 clones, with about 92% seen just once and approximately 0.85% held by the top ten. The chain links TRBV9 to TRBJ2-1, with D possibly matching TRBD2 (5 bases). The starting material was peripheral blood, obtained in the first trimester of pregnancy. This sequence originates from a female donor with multiple sclerosis, enrolled in a pregnancy study. Here the CDR3 DNA reads TGTGCCAGCAGCAAAACTAGTGAGCAGTTCTTC. This sequence encodes CASSKTSEQFF.